This entry lists 10 T cell receptor beta chains sequenced from one sample in a study of OX40 agonist ivuxolimab in advanced cancers. Profiled with immunoSEQ multiplex PCR; TCRdb holds only in-frame clones, not every one. Among 70,000 to 90,000 clones listed, around 89% were seen once. Material: CD4+ or CD8+ T cells sorted from blood, obtained in a trial of the OX40 agonist ivuxolimab. The receptors come from an adult with an advanced solid tumor such as melanoma, head and neck, liver or kidney cancer.

V gene TRBV7-2 combines with J gene TRBJ2-7; 7 positions agree with TRBD2. With 3 bases clipped from V and 7 bases from J, the junction kept 9 bases outside the gene matches. The CDR3 spans 14 residues. Germline assignment: CDR1 SGHTA and CDR2 FQGNSA. Here the CDR3 reads CASSFSPLGGEQYF. CDR3 DNA: TGTGCCAGCAGCTTCAGCCCCCTCGGGGGGGAGCAGTACTTC. The full variable domain, with the rest looked up from reference TRBV7-2 and TRBJ2-7, is GAGVSQSPSNKVTEKGKDVELRCDPISGHTALYWYRQSLGQGLEFLIYFQGNSAPDKSGLPSDRFSAERTGGSVSTLTIQRTQQEDSAVYLCASSFSPLGGEQYFGPGTRLTVT.

This clone appeared a few times. The chain couples TRBV5-6 to TRBJ2-5; 9 bases agree with TRBD1. There are 14 residues in the CDR3. V dropped 4 bases and J dropped 2; count of bases not matched to a gene: 3. Germline V gene lookup returns CDR1 SGHDT and CDR2 YYEEEE. CDR3 nucleotides: TGTGCCAGCAGCAAAGGGACAGGGCAAGAGACCCAGTACTTC. Its protein is CASSKGTGQETQYF.

The chain carries TRBV13 and TRBJ1-2, with unresolved D. Germline CDR1 is PRHDT and CDR2 is FYEKMQ (reference sequence). CDR3 length: 14 residues. V lost 5 bases and J lost 1, with 11 bases in between. The CDR3 bases are TGTGCCAGCAGCCTAACGGGGATTAACTATGGCTACACCTTC. This gives the protein CASSLTGINYGYTF. Drawing the rest from reference TRBV13 and TRBJ1-2, the complete variable domain is AAGVIQSPRHLIKEKRETATLKCYPIPRHDTVYWYQQGPGQDPQFLISFYEKMQSDKGSIPDRFSAQQFSDYHSELNMSSLELGDSALYFCASSLTGINYGYTFGSGTRLTVV.

This clone was found a few times. The chain recombines TRBV19 with TRBJ2-1; TRBD2 aligns across 11 bases. Germline V gives CDR1 LNHDA, CDR2 SQIVND (reference sequence). The CDR3 runs to 16 residues. The V gene end was trimmed by 8 bases and the J gene end by 3 bases; junction bases not matched to a gene: 9. CDR3 loop: CASAALTSGNYNEQFF. The CDR3 DNA reads as TGTGCCAGTGCAGCGTTGACTAGCGGGAACTACAATGAGCAGTTCTTC.

The chain employs TRBV5-1 and TRBJ2-5; D possibly corresponds to TRBD2 (6 bases). The V gene's germline CDR1 is SGHRS and CDR2 YFSETQ. The V gene lost 0 bases and the J gene lost 3 bases, with 9 bases spanning the gap. The CDR3 runs to 14 residues. CDR3 sequence reads: CASSLAPGEETQYF. CDR3 coding DNA: TGCGCCAGCAGCTTGGCCCCGGGGGAAGAGACCCAGTACTTC.

The chain has TRBV19 and TRBJ1-4, with no clear D. Germline V gene sequence: CDR1 LNHDA, CDR2 SQIVND (reference sequence). The ends were cut back, 3 bases at V and 6 bases at J, with 11 bases in the middle. This CDR3 spans 14 amino acids. The CDR3 sequence is CASSILGRDEKLFF. CDR3 in DNA: TGTGCCAGTAGTATTTTAGGTCGCGATGAAAAACTGTTTTTT.

The CDR3 loop is CASSLASTTSSYEQYF. As DNA, the CDR3 is TGTGCCAGCAGCTTAGCCTCGACTACGAGTTCCTACGAGCAGTACTTC. The rearrangement links TRBV7-2 to TRBJ2-7; D might be TRBD2 (5 bases). In germline, CDR1 is SGHTA, CDR2 FQGNSA. V was cut by 0 bases and J by 1 base, with 13 bases left in between. This CDR3 has 16 amino acids.

This chain connects TRBV5-1 to TRBJ1-1; 11 nucleotides agree with TRBD1. From germline, CDR1 is SGHRS and CDR2 YFSETQ. The J segment lost 4 bases and the V segment lost 6 bases, leaving 5 bases of the junction unmatched. CDR3 size: 14 residues. The CDR3 DNA is TGCGCCAGCACCACCGGGACAGGGGGCACTGAAGCTTTCTTT. It is translated as CASTTGTGGTEAFF.

This chain uses TRBV11-2 with TRBJ2-1; 8 bases are a match to TRBD2. V trimming: 4 bases; J trimming: 0 bases; junction bases outside the gene matches: 5. CDR1 is SGHAT, CDR2 FQNNGV, per germline. The CDR3 has 16 amino acids. The CDR3 DNA sequence: TGTGCCAGCAGCTCACGTGCGGGAGGCTCCTACAATGAGCAGTTCTTC. Its protein product is CASSSRAGGSYNEQFF.

The rearrangement joins TRBV7-9 to TRBJ1-4; D is ambiguous. Trimming pared 5 bases from V and 3 bases from J, leaving 10 bases between. The CDR3 loop spans 14 amino acids. CDR1 and CDR2 from the germline V gene are SEHNR and FQNEAQ (reference sequence). In DNA, the CDR3 is TGTGCCAGCAGCCCAGAGGCCGCTAATGAAAAACTGTTTTTT. It yields the protein CASSPEAANEKLFF.